These 31 T cell receptor beta chains share one sample of origin, sequenced in a study of HIV-infected patients and healthy controls. All unsorted peripheral T cells were captured because whole blood was used without fractionation. Reverse transcription used 450 to 650 ng RNA and constant-region primers for alpha and beta. Using multiplexing indices, alpha and beta chain libraries were generated apart by chain-specific third strand synthesis. Via MiXCR, TCRdb re-called the 5' RACE reads, giving one row per CDR3 protein. The sample holds around 11,000 distinct CDR3 sequences, under 11% seen once. The sequences come from blood, collected before antiretroviral therapy. These receptors were collected from an adult with HIV infection.

Many counts were recorded for this clonotype. This chain links TRBV6-6 with TRBJ2-7; D perhaps matches TRBD1 (6 bases). Germline values: CDR1 MNHNY, CDR2 SVGAGI (reference sequence). The germline V and J ends were trimmed by 6 bases and 2 bases, with 17 bases remaining between them. The CDR3 is 15 residues long. CDR3 in DNA: TGTGCCAGCAGCCAACAGGGACGGGGAACCTACGAGCAGTACTTC. As protein: CASSQQGRGTYEQYF.

This clonotype has ten or more counts. The V gene is TRBV7-9, the J gene TRBJ2-3; the match to TRBD1 covers 8 bases. The V gene's germline CDR1 is SEHNR and CDR2 FQNEAQ (reference sequence). The CDR3 sequence is 16 residues long. J lost 10 bases, V lost 5 bases, and 17 bases had no gene match. CDR3 DNA sequence: TGTGCCAGCAGCCCGCTCCGGGACAGGTCACCCCCTGCGCAGTATTTT. As protein: CASSPLRDRSPPAQYF.

This clonotype has more than one count but fewer than ten. This chain joins TRBV9 and TRBJ2-7; D remains unclear. Germline V lookup: CDR1 SGDLS, CDR2 YYNGEE. The CDR3 contains 16 residues. V lost 0 bases to trimming and J lost 7 bases, with 20 bases between them. CDR3 sequence: CASSVDWSPLSSEQYF. The CDR3 DNA is TGTGCCAGCAGCGTAGACTGGAGCCCTCTGTCTTCGGAGCAGTACTTC.

This clonotype came up many times. The chain has TRBV20-1 and TRBJ2-7; D possibly corresponds to TRBD1 (7 bases). Germline values: CDR1 DFQATT, CDR2 SNEGSKA (reference sequence). This CDR3 has 14 amino acids. Trimming shortened V by 6 bases and J by 3 bases, and 18 bases separated the two germline ends. CDR3 sequence: CSAEGTVVRYEQYF. The CDR3 region has the DNA TGCAGTGCGGAGGGGACAGTCGTTCGCTACGAGCAGTACTTC.

By its share, this clonotype is medium-sized (0.01 to 0.1%). The V and J genes are TRBV5-1 and TRBJ1-5; TRBD1 agrees at 7 bases. With V trimmed by 0 bases and J by 0 bases, 9 bases remained unmatched. CDR3 length equals 18 residues. From germline, CDR1 is SGHRS and CDR2 YFSETQ. The CDR3 loop is CASSLAFWDSYSNQPQHF. The CDR3 DNA is TGCGCCAGCAGCTTGGCCTTCTGGGACAGCTATAGCAATCAGCCCCAGCATTTT.

This clonotype was found many times. The CDR3 coding sequence is TGTGCCAGCAGTCCTACTCAGGGGGTTGGGAATCAGCCCCAGCATTTT. Its protein product is CASSPTQGVGNQPQHF. The J gene is TRBJ1-5, the V gene TRBV12-3 or TRBV12-4; 7 bases align to TRBD1. The CDR3 contains 16 residues. V shed 5 bases and J 4 bases; nucleotides not matched to a gene: 11.

The chain has TRBV28 and TRBJ2-1; 8 bases match TRBD2. The germline V gene has CDR1 MDHEN and CDR2 SYDVKM. CDR3 size: 15 residues. V trimming: 6 bases; J trimming: 9 bases; junction bases outside the gene matches: 13. The CDR3 DNA reads TGTGCCAGCAGCCGGGAGGGGGGCCCGGTCAGTGAGCAGTTCTTC. Amino acids: CASSREGGPVSEQFF.

The V gene is TRBV15, the J gene TRBJ2-7, with D unclear. Per the germline V gene, CDR1 is LNHNV and CDR2 is YYDKDF (reference sequence). V dropped 4 bases and J dropped 0 bases, with 4 bases sitting between them. The CDR3 covers 12 residues. The chain's CDR3 is CATSTNSYEQYF. The CDR3 nucleotides read TGTGCCACCAGCACCAACTCCTACGAGCAGTACTTC.

In this sample, this clonotype turned up many times. The chain combines TRBV5-5 with TRBJ2-7; 7 positions agree with TRBD1. The J segment lost 5 bases and the V segment lost 1 base, leaving 6 bases of the junction unmatched. CDR3 length equals 14 residues. The germline V gene encodes CDR1 SGHKS and CDR2 YYEKEE (reference sequence). CDR3 DNA: TGTGCCAGCAGCTTGAGGGGACAGTCCCACGAGCAGTACTTC. Its protein product is CASSLRGQSHEQYF.

By share of the sample, this clonotype is medium-sized (0.01 to 0.1%). The CDR3 DNA reads TGTGCCTGGAATCAGAGACCCTACGAGCAGTACTTC. Its protein is CAWNQRPYEQYF. The V call is TRBV30, the J call TRBJ2-7; D remains unclear. The germline gives CDR1 GTSNPN, CDR2 SVGIG (reference sequence). Trimming pared 4 bases from V and 2 bases from J, leaving 9 bases between. CDR3 size: 12 residues.

By share, this clonotype ranks as medium-sized. The V and J genes are TRBV6-5 and TRBJ1-1; D gene uncertain. Deletions cut 7 bases from V and 2 bases from J, with 23 bases between. Germline V gene data show CDR1 as MNHEY and CDR2 as SVGAGI. The CDR3 runs to 17 residues. The CDR3: CASTPKPAGSINTEAFF. CDR3 in DNA: TGTGCCAGCACCCCGAAGCCGGCAGGTTCGATTAACACTGAAGCTTTCTTT.

This clonotype is categorized as medium-sized. This chain uses TRBV5-1 with TRBJ2-3, with TRBD1 as a possible D gene (5 bases). Between the trimmed V and J ends, which lost 4 bases and 3 bases, there was a span of 21 bases. The germline V gene encodes CDR1 SGHRS and CDR2 YFSETQ. The CDR3 contains 17 residues. For the CDR3, the DNA is TGCGCCAGCAGCCGCGGAGTCAGGGTACGTGGAACAGATACGCAGTATTTT. Residues: CASSRGVRVRGTDTQYF.

This clonotype is classed as large. This chain links TRBV7-2 with TRBJ1-3; D not resolved. The CDR3 has 15 amino acids. The V and J ends lost 5 bases and 0 bases respectively, with 11 bases between them. Germline CDR1 and CDR2: SGHTA and FQGNSA. CDR3 sequence: CASSLLPSSGNTIYF. In DNA, the CDR3 is TGTGCCAGCAGCCTGCTCCCGAGCTCTGGAAACACCATATATTTT.

This clonotype qualifies as large. V gene TRBV12-3 or TRBV12-4 combines with J gene TRBJ1-5; the D is unclear. The CDR3 is 13 amino acids. V lost 5 bases, J lost 0 bases, and 5 bases lay in between. The CDR3 DNA reads TGTGCCAGCAGTCTTTATAGCAATCAGCCCCAGCATTTT. Translation: CASSLYSNQPQHF.

This clonotype was detected only a few times. The chain recombines TRBV5-4 with TRBJ2-1; TRBD1 or TRBD2 may be the D gene (5 bases each). The V gene's germline CDR1 is SGHNT and CDR2 YYREEE (reference sequence). The CDR3 covers 15 residues. Trimming shortened V by 6 bases and J by 4 bases, and 17 bases separated the two germline ends. The CDR3 loop reads CASIQSGAVYNEQFF. Written as DNA, the CDR3 is TGTGCCAGCATCCAATCCGGGGCAGTGTACAATGAGCAGTTCTTC. Combining the CDR3 with reference TRBV5-4 and TRBJ2-1 gives the whole variable domain ETGVTQSPTHLIKTRGQQVTLRCSSQSGHNTVSWYQQALGQGPQFIFQYYREEENGRGNFPPRFSGLQFPNYSSELNVNALELDDSALYLCASIQSGAVYNEQFFGPGTRLTVL.

This chain uses TRBV5-6 with TRBJ2-7; tentative D call: TRBD2 (6 bases). The germline gives CDR1 SGHDT, CDR2 YYEEEE. V was clipped by 2 bases and J by 11 bases, with 17 bases between them. The CDR3 sequence is 13 residues long. CDR3 sequence: CASSFGASEREYF. CDR3 nucleotides: TGTGCCAGCAGCTTTGGGGCCTCGGAGCGGGAGTACTTC.

This clonotype qualifies as medium-sized. The gene calls are TRBV6-6 and TRBJ2-1; TRBD1 agrees at 7 bases. V lost 6 bases to trimming and J lost 7 bases; unmatched junction nucleotides: 6. The CDR3 is 13 residues long. Germline V lookup: CDR1 MNHNY, CDR2 SVGAGI (reference sequence). The CDR3 DNA is TGTGCCAGCAGGGGACAGCTGGGGAATGAGCAGTTCTTC. As protein: CASRGQLGNEQFF.

This clonotype was seen repeatedly, ten times or more. J is TRBJ2-2 and V is TRBV18; 7 bases fit TRBD1. V was pared by 3 bases and J by 7 bases, with 8 bases of the junction left unmatched. In germline, CDR1 is KGHSH, CDR2 LQKENI. This CDR3 is 15 amino acids long. The DNA for the CDR3 is TGTGCCAGCTCACCGAGACAGGGTTCCGACGGGGAGCTGTTTTTT. It codes for CASSPRQGSDGELFF.

This clonotype is judged medium-sized. The chain carries TRBV19 and TRBJ2-1; D not certain. V was pared by 3 bases and J by 4 bases, with 25 bases between. The CDR3 totals 19 residues. Germline-derived CDR1 and CDR2 are LNHDA and SQIVND (reference sequence). This chain's CDR3 is CASSISVGYPALAYNEQFF. CDR3 DNA sequence: TGTGCCAGTAGTATTTCTGTCGGCTACCCCGCCTTAGCATACAATGAGCAGTTCTTC.

A few counts support this clonotype. The J gene is TRBJ1-1, the V gene TRBV5-4; no reliable D call. From germline, CDR1 is SGHNT and CDR2 YYREEE (reference sequence). V was pared by 3 bases and J by 1 base, with 10 bases between. The CDR3 loop spans 14 amino acids. The CDR3 DNA reads as TGTGCCAGCAGCTCGGGGAGCGGGAACACTGAAGCTTTCTTT. This sequence encodes CASSSGSGNTEAFF.

Many counts were recorded for this clonotype. V is TRBV6-2 or TRBV6-3 and J is TRBJ1-5; unclear D gene. The germline gives CDR1 MNHEY, CDR2 SVGEGT. The V end lost 0 bases, the J end lost 7 bases, and 13 bases lay between the germline ends. The CDR3 is 15 amino acids. CDR3 residues: CASSYSKSRRQPQHF. CDR3 nucleotides: TGTGCCAGCAGTTACTCGAAAAGTCGCAGGCAGCCCCAGCATTTT.

This clonotype was counted a single time. This chain uses TRBV18 with TRBJ1-1, with no clear D. The CDR3 runs 16 residues. V was shortened by 0 bases and J by 1 base, with 12 bases between the two germline ends. The germline V gene encodes CDR1 KGHSH and CDR2 LQKENI. The CDR3 loop reads CASSPPSATENTEAFF. Written as DNA, the CDR3 is TGTGCCAGCTCACCACCGTCGGCGACCGAGAACACTGAAGCTTTCTTT.

This clonotype was recorded many times. CDR3 protein: CASSPTRGLFSGANVLTF. The CDR3 DNA sequence: TGTGCCAGCAGCCCCACCAGGGGGCTTTTCTCTGGGGCCAACGTCCTGACTTTC. The chain is built from TRBV12-3 or TRBV12-4 and TRBJ2-6, with 8 bases fitting TRBD1. CDR3 length: 18 residues. V shed 6 bases, J shed 0 bases, and the junction held 10 bases outside the gene matches.

V gene TRBV12-3 or TRBV12-4 combines with J gene TRBJ1-1; D is perhaps TRBD1 (5 bases). Trimming stripped 3 bases from V and 2 bases from J, with 16 bases between. This CDR3 contains 16 residues. CDR3 protein: CASSFRYFGGNTEAFF. CDR3 sequence (DNA): TGTGCCAGCAGTTTTAGGTATTTTGGGGGAAACACTGAAGCTTTCTTT.

This clonotype was seen at least ten times. The rearrangement uses TRBV19 and TRBJ1-2; D gene ambiguous. V was trimmed by 3 bases and J by 6 bases, leaving 8 bases between them. The CDR3 contains 12 residues. Germline CDR1 reads LNHDA; CDR2 reads SQIVND (reference sequence). CDR3: CASSIQGNGYTF. CDR3 nucleotide sequence: TGTGCCAGTAGTATTCAAGGGAATGGCTACACCTTC.

V gene TRBV25-1 combines with J gene TRBJ2-2, with D uncertain. The length of the CDR3 is 14 residues. The germline V gene has CDR1 MGHDK and CDR2 SYGVNS. V lost 7 bases to trimming and J lost 0 bases, with 9 bases between them. As DNA, the CDR3 is TGTGCCAGCAAGGGTGCGTCGAACACCGGGGAGCTGTTTTTT. Amino acids: CASKGASNTGELFF.

This clonotype was recorded at least ten times. The chain recombines TRBV29-1 with TRBJ1-2; D uncertain. Trimming took 2 bases from V and 4 from J, leaving 14 bases between them. The CDR3 runs to 14 residues. Germline V gives CDR1 SQVTM, CDR2 ANQGSEA. This CDR3 is CSVESVDPSYGYTF. The DNA for the CDR3 is TGCAGCGTTGAATCGGTGGATCCCTCCTATGGCTACACCTTC.

At least ten counts were recorded for this clonotype. The gene calls are TRBV7-2 and TRBJ2-7, with D tentatively TRBD2 (5 bases). V gave up 2 bases and J gave up 0 bases, with 11 bases separating them. Per germline, CDR1 SGHTA and CDR2 FQGNSA. The CDR3 runs 15 residues. The DNA for the CDR3 is TGTGCCAGCAGCTTAAGACGGGATCCCTCCTACGAGCAGTACTTC. The encoded protein is CASSLRRDPSYEQYF. The full variable domain, with the rest looked up from reference TRBV7-2 and TRBJ2-7, is GAGVSQSPSNKVTEKGKDVELRCDPISGHTALYWYRQSLGQGLEFLIYFQGNSAPDKSGLPSDRFSAERTGGSVSTLTIQRTQQEDSAVYLCASSLRRDPSYEQYFGPGTRLTVT.

The V and J genes are TRBV5-1 and TRBJ2-2; no clear D gene. Germline CDR1 SGHRS, CDR2 YFSETQ. This CDR3 is 16 amino acids long. V lost 0 bases to trimming and J lost 6 bases, with 15 bases between them. This CDR3 is CASSLATSRLSGELFF. Written as DNA, the CDR3 is TGCGCCAGCAGCTTGGCGACCAGCAGGTTGTCCGGGGAGCTGTTTTTT.

This clonotype was recorded a few times. The CDR3 region is CSARGPTRNDEQYF. CDR3 nucleotide sequence: TGCAGTGCTAGGGGGCCCACTAGGAACGACGAGCAGTACTTC. The chain employs TRBV20-1 and TRBJ2-7, with D perhaps matching TRBD1 or TRBD2 (5 bases each). CDR3 length: 14 residues. Germline-derived CDR1 and CDR2 are DFQATT and SNEGSKA (reference sequence). Trimming pared 3 bases from V and 5 bases from J, leaving 17 bases between.

V and J are TRBV5-6 and TRBJ1-1; no definite D call. The germline V gene encodes CDR1 SGHDT and CDR2 YYEEEE. This CDR3 spans 14 amino acids. V was clipped by 5 bases and J by 0 bases, with 11 bases between them. CDR3 protein: CASSHAGVNTEAFF. The DNA for the CDR3 is TGTGCCAGCAGTCATGCAGGAGTGAACACTGAAGCTTTCTTT.